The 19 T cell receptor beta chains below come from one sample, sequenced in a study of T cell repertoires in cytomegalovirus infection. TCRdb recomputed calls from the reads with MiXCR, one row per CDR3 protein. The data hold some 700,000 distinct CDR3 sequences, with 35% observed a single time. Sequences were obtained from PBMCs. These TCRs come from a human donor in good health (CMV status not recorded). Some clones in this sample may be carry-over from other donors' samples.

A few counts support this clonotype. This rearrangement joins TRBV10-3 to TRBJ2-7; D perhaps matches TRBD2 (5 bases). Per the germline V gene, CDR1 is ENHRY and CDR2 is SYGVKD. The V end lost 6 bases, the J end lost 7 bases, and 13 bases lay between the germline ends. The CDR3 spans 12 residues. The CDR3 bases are TGTGCCATCAGCCTTGCCTCGGGGGAGCAGTACTTC. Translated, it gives CAISLASGEQYF.

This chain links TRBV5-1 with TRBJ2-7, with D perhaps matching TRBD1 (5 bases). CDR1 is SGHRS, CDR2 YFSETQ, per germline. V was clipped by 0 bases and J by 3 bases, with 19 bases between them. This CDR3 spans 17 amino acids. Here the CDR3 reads CASSLAPTAFRFYEQYF. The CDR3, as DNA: TGCGCCAGCAGCTTGGCCCCGACAGCGTTTCGATTCTACGAGCAGTACTTC.

The CDR3 loop reads CASSLGREHEQFF. Written as DNA, the CDR3 is TGTGCCAGCAGCTTGGGGCGGGAGCATGAGCAGTTCTTC. The V and J genes are TRBV11-2 and TRBJ2-1; 7 bases agree with TRBD2. The V segment lost 3 bases and the J segment 8 bases; nucleotides outside the gene matches: 4. This CDR3 region has 13 residues. CDR1 is SGHAT and CDR2 is FQNNGV in the germline V gene.

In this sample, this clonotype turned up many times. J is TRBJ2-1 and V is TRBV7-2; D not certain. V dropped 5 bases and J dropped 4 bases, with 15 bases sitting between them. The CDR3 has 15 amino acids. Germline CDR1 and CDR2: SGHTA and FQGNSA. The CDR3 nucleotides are TGTGCCAGCAGCCCCCGGCACGGCATGTACAATGAGCAGTTCTTC. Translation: CASSPRHGMYNEQFF.

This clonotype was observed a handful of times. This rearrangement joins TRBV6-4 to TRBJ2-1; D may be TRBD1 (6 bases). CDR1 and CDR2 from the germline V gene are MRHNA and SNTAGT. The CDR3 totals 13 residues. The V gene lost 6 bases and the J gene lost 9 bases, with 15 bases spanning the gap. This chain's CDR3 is CASSTLQGTEQFF. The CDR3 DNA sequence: TGTGCCAGCAGCACCTTACAGGGAACTGAGCAGTTCTTC.

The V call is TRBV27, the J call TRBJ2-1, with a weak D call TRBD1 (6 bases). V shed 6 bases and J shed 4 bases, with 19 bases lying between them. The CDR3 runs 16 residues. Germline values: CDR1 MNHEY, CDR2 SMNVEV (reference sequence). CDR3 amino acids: CASSGPGAKTYNEQFF. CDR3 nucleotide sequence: TGTGCCAGCAGCGGCCCAGGGGCGAAGACGTACAATGAGCAGTTCTTC.

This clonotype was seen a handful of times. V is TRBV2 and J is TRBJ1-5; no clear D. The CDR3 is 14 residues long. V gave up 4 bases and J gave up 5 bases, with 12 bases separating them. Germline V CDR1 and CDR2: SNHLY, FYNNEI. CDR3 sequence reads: CASSVEAGYQPQHF. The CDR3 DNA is TGTGCCAGCAGTGTAGAGGCGGGCTATCAGCCCCAGCATTTT.

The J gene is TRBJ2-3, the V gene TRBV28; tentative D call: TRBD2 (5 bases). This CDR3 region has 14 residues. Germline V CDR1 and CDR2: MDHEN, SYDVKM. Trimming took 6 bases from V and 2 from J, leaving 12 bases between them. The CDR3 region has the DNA TGTGCCAGCAGCAGAAGCGGAATCACAGATACGCAGTATTTT. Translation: CASSRSGITDTQYF. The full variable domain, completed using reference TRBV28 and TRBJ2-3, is DVKVTQSSRYLVKRTGEKVFLECVQDMDHENMFWYRQDPGLGLRLIYFSYDVKMKEKGDIPEGYSVSREKKERFSLILESASTNQTSMYLCASSRSGITDTQYFGPGTRLTVL.

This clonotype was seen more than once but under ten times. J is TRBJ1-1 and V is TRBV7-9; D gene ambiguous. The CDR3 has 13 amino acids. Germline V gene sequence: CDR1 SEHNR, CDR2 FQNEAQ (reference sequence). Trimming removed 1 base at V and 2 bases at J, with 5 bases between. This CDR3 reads CASSLGFNTEAFF. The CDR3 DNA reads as TGTGCCAGCAGCTTAGGCTTTAACACTGAAGCTTTCTTT.

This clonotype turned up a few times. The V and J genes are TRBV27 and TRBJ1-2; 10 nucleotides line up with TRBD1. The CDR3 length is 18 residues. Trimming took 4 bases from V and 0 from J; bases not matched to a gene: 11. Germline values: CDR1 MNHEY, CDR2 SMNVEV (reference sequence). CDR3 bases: TGTGCCAGCAGTTCAGATAGACAGGGGGCACGTTCTAACTATGGCTACACCTTC. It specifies CASSSDRQGARSNYGYTF.

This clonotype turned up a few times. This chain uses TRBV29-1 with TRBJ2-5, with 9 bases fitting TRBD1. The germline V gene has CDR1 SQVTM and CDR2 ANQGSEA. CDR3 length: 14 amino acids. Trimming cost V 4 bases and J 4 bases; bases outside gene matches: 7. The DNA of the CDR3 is TGCAGCGTTGGAGACGGGACAGGGAGAGAGACCCAGTACTTC. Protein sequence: CSVGDGTGRETQYF.

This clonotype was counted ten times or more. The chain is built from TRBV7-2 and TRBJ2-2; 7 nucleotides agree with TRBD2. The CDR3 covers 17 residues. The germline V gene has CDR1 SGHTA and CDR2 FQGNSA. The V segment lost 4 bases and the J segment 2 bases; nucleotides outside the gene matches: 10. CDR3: CASSSSPSGLNTGELFF. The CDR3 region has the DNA TGTGCCAGCAGCTCCTCTCCTAGCGGCCTTAACACCGGGGAGCTGTTTTTT.

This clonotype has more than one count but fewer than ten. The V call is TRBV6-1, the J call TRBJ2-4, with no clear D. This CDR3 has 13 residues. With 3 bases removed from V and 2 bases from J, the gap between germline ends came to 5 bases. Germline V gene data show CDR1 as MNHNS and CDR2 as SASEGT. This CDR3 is CASSEGSKNIQYF. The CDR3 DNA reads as TGTGCCAGCAGTGAGGGATCCAAAAACATTCAGTACTTC.

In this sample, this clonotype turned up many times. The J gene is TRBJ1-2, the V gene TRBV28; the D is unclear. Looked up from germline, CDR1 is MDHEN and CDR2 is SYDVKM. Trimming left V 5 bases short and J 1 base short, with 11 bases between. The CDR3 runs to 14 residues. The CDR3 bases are TGTGCCAGCAGTAACAACCCGAGTAACTATGGCTACACCTTC. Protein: CASSNNPSNYGYTF.

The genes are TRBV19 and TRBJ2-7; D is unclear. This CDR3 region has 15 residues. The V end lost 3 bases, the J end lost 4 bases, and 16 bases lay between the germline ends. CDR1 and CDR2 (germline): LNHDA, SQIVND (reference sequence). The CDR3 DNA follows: TGTGCCAGTAGTATGACTGGTTGGCCAACTTACGAGCAGTACTTC. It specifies CASSMTGWPTYEQYF.

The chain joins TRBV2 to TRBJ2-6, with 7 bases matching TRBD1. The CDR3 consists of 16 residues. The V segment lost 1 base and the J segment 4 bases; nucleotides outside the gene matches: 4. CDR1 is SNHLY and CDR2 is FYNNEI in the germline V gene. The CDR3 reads CASSEVRGQGANVLTF. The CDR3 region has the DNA TGTGCCAGCAGTGAAGTTAGGGGGCAGGGGGCCAACGTCCTGACTTTC.

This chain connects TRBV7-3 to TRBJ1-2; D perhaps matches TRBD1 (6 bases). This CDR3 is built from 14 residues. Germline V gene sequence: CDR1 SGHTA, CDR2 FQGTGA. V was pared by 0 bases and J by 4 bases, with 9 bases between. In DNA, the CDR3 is TGTGCCAGCAGCTTAACTGGGGGCCTCTATGGCTACACCTTC. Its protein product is CASSLTGGLYGYTF.

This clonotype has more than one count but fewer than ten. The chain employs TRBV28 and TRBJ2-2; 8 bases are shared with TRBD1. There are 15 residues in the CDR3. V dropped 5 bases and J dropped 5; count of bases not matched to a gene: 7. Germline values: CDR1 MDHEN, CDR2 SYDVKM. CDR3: CASSPNRQGTGELFF. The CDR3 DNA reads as TGTGCCAGCAGTCCCAACAGACAGGGGACCGGGGAGCTGTTTTTT. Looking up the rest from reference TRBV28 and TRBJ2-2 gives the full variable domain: DVKVTQSSRYLVKRTGEKVFLECVQDMDHENMFWYRQDPGLGLRLIYFSYDVKMKEKGDIPEGYSVSREKKERFSLILESASTNQTSMYLCASSPNRQGTGELFFGEGSRLTVL.

The CDR3 coding sequence is TGTGCCAGCAGCTGGGGGACAGATGGTGGCTACACCTTC. Protein product: CASSWGTDGGYTF. This chain joins TRBV7-9 and TRBJ1-2; TRBD1 matches at 7 bases. The CDR3 has 13 amino acids. Germline values: CDR1 SEHNR, CDR2 FQNEAQ (reference sequence). V shed 4 bases, J shed 7 bases, and the junction held 6 bases outside the gene matches.